This TCR beta chain was observed in a study of T cells in women clearing cervical HPV infection. As to this clone: The CDR3 is cut off 3 residues early in the read; its end comes from the germline J gene.

V lost 0 bases and J 1 base, leaving 16 bases between the germline ends. Germline loops: CDR1 SGHRS, CDR2 YFSETQ. The CDR3 runs 17 residues. Libraries were prepared by immunoSEQ multiplex PCR; TCRdb keeps only in-frame clonotypes and omits some of them. Its listing shows about 24,000 clones. The TCR comes from a woman between 18 and 70 years old with a cervical HPV16 infection that either progressed to CIN3+ or cleared (not recorded which). The chain has TRBV5-1 and TRBJ1-1; tentative D call: TRBD1 (5 bases). Material: blood buffy coat. The CDR3 sequence is CASSLGVLGGSNTEAFF. CDR3 DNA (partial): TGCGCCAGCAGCTTGGGGGTTTTGGGGGGATCGAACACTGAA.